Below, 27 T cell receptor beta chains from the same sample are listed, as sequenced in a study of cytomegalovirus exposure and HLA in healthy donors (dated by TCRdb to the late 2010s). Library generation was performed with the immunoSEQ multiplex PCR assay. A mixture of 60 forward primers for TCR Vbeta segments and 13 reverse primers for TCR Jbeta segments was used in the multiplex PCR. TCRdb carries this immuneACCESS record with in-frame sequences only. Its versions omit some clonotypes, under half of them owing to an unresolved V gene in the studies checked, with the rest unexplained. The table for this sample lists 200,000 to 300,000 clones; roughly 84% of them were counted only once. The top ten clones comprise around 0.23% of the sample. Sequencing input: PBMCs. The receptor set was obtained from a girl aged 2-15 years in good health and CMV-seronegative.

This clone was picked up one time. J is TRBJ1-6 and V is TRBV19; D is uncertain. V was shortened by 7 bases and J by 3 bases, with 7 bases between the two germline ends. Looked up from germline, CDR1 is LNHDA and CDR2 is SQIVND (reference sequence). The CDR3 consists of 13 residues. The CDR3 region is CASMSGYNSPLHF. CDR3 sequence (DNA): TGTGCCAGTATGAGTGGCTATAATTCACCCCTCCACTTT. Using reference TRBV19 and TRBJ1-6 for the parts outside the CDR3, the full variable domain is DGGITQSPKYLFRKEGQNVTLSCEQNLNHDAMYWYRQDPGQGLRLIYYSQIVNDFQKGDIAEGYSVSREKKESFPLTVTSAQKNPTAFYLCASMSGYNSPLHFGNGTRLTVT.

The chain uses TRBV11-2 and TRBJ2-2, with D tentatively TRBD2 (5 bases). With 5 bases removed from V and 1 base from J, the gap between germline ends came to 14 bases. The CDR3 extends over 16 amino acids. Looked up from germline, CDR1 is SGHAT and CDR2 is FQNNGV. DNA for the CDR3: TGTGCCAGCAGCCCCGAGGGTGGGTTGAACACCGGGGAGCTGTTTTTT. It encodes CASSPEGGLNTGELFF.

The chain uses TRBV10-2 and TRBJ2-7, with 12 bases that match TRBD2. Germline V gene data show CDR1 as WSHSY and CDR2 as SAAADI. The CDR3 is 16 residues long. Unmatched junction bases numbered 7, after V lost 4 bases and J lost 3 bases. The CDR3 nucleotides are TGCGCCAGCAGTGCCGGGACTAGCGGGTATTACTACGAGCAGTACTTC. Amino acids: CASSAGTSGYYYEQYF.

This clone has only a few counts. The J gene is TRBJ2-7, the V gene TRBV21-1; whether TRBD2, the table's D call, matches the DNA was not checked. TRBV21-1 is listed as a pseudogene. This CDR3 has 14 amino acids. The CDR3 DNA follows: TGTGCCAGCAGCAAACTAGCGGTTCCCTACGAGCAGTACTTC. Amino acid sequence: CASSKLAVPYEQYF.

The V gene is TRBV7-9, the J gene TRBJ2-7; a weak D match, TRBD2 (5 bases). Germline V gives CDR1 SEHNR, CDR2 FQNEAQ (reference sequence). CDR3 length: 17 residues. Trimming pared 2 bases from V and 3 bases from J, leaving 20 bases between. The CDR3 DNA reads TGTGCCAGCAGCTTACTTTCCCCCAGTGGGAGTTACTACGAGCAGTACTTC. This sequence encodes CASSLLSPSGSYYEQYF.

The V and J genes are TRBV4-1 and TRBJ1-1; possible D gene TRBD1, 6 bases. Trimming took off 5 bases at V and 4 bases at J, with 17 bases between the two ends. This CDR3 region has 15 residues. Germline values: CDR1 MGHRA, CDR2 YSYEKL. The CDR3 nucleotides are TGCGCCAGCAGCAGCGGGGGCCGCCCAATCACTGAAGCTTTCTTT. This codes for CASSSGGRPITEAFF.

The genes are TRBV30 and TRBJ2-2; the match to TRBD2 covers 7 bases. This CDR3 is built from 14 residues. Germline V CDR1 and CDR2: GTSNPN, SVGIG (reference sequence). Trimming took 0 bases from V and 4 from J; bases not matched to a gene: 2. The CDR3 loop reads CAWSVAGLTGELFF. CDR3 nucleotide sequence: TGTGCCTGGAGTGTAGCGGGGCTCACCGGGGAGCTGTTTTTT.

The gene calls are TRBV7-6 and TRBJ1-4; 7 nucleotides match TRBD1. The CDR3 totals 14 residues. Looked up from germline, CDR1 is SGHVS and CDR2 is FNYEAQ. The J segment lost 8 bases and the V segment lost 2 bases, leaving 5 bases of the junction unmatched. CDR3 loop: CASSLRDSAEKLFF. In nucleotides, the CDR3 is TGTGCCAGCAGCTTAAGGGACAGTGCCGAAAAACTGTTTTTT.

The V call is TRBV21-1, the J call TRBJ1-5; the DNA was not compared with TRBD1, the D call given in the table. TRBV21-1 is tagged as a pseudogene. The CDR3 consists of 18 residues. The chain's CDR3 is CASSKRSRVLYSNQPQHF. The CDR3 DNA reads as TGTGCCAGCAGCAAAAGGAGCAGGGTCCTTTATAGCAATCAGCCCCAGCATTTT.

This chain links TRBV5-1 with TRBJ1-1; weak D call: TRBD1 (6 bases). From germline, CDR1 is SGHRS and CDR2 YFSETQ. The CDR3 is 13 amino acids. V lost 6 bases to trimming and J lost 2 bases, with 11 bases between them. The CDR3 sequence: CASNGRGNTEAFF. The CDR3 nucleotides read TGCGCCAGCAACGGCAGGGGAAACACTGAAGCTTTCTTT.

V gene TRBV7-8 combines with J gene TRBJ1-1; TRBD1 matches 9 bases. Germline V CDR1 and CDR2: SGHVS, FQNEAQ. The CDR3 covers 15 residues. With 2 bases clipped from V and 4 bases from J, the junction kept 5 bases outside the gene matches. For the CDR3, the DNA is TGTGCCAGCAGCTTAATCGGGACAGGGCTCACTGAAGCTTTCTTT. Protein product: CASSLIGTGLTEAFF.

CDR3 DNA: TGTGCCAGCAGTCCTAAGGGGTCAGGGAATCATGGCTACACCTTC. This sequence encodes CASSPKGSGNHGYTF. The V gene is TRBV2, the J gene TRBJ1-2, with a weak D call TRBD1 (5 bases). With 5 bases removed from V and 6 bases from J, the gap between germline ends came to 19 bases. The CDR3 has 15 amino acids. Germline V gives CDR1 SNHLY, CDR2 FYNNEI.

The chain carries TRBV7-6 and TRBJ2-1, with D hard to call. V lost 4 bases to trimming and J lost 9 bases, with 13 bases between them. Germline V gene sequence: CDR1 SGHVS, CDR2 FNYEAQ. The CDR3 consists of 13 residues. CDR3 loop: CASSYRLETEQFF. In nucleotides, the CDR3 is TGTGCCAGCAGCTACCGTTTGGAGACTGAGCAGTTCTTC.

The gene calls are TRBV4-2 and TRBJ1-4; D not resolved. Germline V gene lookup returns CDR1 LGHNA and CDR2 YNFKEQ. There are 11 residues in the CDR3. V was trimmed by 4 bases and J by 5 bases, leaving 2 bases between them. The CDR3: CASSLNEKLFF. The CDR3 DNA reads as TGTGCCAGCAGCCTAAATGAAAAACTGTTTTTT.

CDR3 in amino acids: CASSIVGTANYEQYF. The CDR3 region has the DNA TGTGCCAGTAGTATAGTAGGGACAGCCAACTACGAGCAGTACTTC. The chain is built from TRBV19 and TRBJ2-7; 7 bases line up with TRBD1. The CDR3 has 15 residues. Germline CDR1 reads LNHDA; CDR2 reads SQIVND (reference sequence). J was trimmed by 3 bases and V by 1 base; bases with no gene match: 6. The complete variable domain, with remaining parts taken from reference TRBV19 and TRBJ2-7, reads DGGITQSPKYLFRKEGQNVTLSCEQNLNHDAMYWYRQDPGQGLRLIYYSQIVNDFQKGDIAEGYSVSREKKESFPLTVTSAQKNPTAFYLCASSIVGTANYEQYFGPGTRLTVT.

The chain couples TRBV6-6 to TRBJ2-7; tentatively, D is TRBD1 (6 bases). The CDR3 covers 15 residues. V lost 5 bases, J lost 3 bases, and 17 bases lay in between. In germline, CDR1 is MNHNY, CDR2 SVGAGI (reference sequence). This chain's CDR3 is CASSQTGTPFYEQYF. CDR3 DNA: TGTGCCAGCAGTCAGACAGGTACCCCCTTCTACGAGCAGTACTTC.

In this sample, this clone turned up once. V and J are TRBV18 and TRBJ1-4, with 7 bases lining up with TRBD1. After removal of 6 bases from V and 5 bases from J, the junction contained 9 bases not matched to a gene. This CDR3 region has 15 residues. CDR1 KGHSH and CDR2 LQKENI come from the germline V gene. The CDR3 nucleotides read TGTGCCAGCTCCAGAACCGGGACAGTGAATGAAAAACTGTTTTTT. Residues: CASSRTGTVNEKLFF.

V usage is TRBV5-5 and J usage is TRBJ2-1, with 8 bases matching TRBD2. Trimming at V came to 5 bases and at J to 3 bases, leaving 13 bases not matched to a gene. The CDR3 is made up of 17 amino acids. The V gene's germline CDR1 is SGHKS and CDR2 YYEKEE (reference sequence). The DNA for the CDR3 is TGTGCCAGCAGAACCTCCCTAGCGGGCCCAGGCTACAATGAGCAGTTCTTC. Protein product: CASRTSLAGPGYNEQFF.

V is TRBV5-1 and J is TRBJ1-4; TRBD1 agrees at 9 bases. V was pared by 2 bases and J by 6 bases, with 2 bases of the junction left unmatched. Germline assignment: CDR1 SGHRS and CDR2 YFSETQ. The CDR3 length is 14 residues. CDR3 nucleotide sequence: TGCGCCAGCAGCTTACAGGGGGCTTATGAAAAACTGTTTTTT. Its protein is CASSLQGAYEKLFF.

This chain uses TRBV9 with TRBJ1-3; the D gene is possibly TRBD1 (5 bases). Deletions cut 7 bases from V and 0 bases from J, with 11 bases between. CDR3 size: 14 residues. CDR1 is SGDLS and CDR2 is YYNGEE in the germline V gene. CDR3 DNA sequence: TGTGCCAGCCAGGGCGGGGGCTCTGGAAACACCATATATTTT. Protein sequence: CASQGGGSGNTIYF.

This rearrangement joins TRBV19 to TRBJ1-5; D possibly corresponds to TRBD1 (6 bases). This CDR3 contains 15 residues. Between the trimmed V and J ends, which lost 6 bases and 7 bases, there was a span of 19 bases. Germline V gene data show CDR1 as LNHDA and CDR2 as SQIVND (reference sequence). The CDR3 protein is CASRIGQRGTQPQHF. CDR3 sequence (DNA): TGTGCCAGTAGGATCGGACAGAGGGGTACGCAGCCCCAGCATTTT.

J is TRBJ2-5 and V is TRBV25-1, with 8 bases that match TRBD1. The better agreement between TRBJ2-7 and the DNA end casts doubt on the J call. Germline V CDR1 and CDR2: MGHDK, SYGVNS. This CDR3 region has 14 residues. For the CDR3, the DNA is TGTGCCAGCAGCCGGACAGGGTCCTCCTACGAGCAGTACTTC. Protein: CASSRTGSSYEQYF.

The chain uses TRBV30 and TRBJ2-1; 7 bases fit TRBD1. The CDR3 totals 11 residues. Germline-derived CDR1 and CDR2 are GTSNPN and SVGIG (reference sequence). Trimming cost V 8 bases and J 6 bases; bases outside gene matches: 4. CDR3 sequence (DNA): TGTGCCACGAACAGGGGCAATGAGCAGTTCTTC. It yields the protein CATNRGNEQFF.

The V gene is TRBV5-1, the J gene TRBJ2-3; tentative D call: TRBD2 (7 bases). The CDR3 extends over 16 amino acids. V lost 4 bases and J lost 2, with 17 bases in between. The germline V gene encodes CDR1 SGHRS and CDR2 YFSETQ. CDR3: CASSRGGAAHTDTQYF. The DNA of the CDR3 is TGCGCCAGCAGCAGGGGGGGGGCTGCCCACACAGATACGCAGTATTTT.

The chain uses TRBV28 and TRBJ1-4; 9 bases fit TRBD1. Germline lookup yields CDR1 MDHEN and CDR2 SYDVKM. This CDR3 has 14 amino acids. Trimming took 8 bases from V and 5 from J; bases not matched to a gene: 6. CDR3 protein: CASGMTGGNEKLFF. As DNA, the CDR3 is TGTGCCAGCGGAATGACAGGGGGAAATGAAAAACTGTTTTTT.

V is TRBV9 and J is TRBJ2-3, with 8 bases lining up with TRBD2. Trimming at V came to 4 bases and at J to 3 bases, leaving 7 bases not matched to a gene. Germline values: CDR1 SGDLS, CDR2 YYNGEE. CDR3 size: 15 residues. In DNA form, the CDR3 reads TGTGCCAGCAGCACGACTAGCGTAACAACAGATACGCAGTATTTT. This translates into CASSTTSVTTDTQYF.

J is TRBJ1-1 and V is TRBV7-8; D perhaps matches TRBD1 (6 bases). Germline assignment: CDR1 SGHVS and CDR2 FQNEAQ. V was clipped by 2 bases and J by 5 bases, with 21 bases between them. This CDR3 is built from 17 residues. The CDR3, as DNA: TGTGCCAGCAGCTTAAGTAATGTGGGGGCGAGCGGTACTGAAGCTTTCTTT. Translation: CASSLSNVGASGTEAFF.